The text below deals with one T cell receptor beta chain. These data originate in a study of blood T cell repertoires in COVID-19. Study-level background: The United States, Italy and Spain provided the acute and convalescent COVID-19 samples. PBMCs, B-cell-depleted T cells, or T cells provided the cDNA or gDNA that made up the material.

The table came from immunoSEQ multiplex PCR; TCRdb's copy has only in-frame clones and leaves some out. The repertoire holds 120,000 to 150,000 clones, with roughly 89% as singletons. Individuals aged about 18 to 89 years were recruited from around 22 US areas. V lost 4 bases, J lost 7 bases, and 17 bases lay in between. From germline, CDR1 is MNHEY and CDR2 SVGEGT. This CDR3 spans 16 amino acids. Sequencing used PBMCs or T cells enriched from blood (not recorded which). The J gene is TRBJ1-6, the V gene TRBV6-2 or TRBV6-3, with D perhaps matching TRBD1 (6 bases). The clonotype originates from a woman aged 50 to 60 who had been exposed to COVID-19. CDR3 in amino acids: CASSFHRDGQNSPLHF. The CDR3 DNA follows: TGTGCCAGCAGTTTCCACCGGGACGGACAGAATTCACCCCTCCACTTT.